The present entry profiles one T cell receptor beta chain with its context. Its antigen remains undetermined. Base-call qualities are not available, and no considerably larger clone is one nucleotide away. TCRbeta CDR3 regions were amplified from genomic DNA by means of the immunoSEQ Assay, a bias-controlled multiplex PCR. On the authors' methods: Within the assay, amplification of reference gene primers was used to estimate how many nucleated cells each sample contained. Sequence reads were collapsed and filtered to measure the absolute abundance of every unique TCRbeta CDR3 rearrangement. Productive Simpson clonality was computed per sample as the square root of Simpson's diversity index over productive rearrangements. The immuneACCESS repertoire file appears here via TCRdb, limited to in-frame rearrangements. These files lack a portion of the clones; in checked studies, under half of the deficit traces to unresolved V genes, and the cause of the others is not known. The V and J calls and clone size come from that table; D and trimming were worked out from the DNA. Across this sample there are about 98,000 clones, with 70% to 90% seen only once. The ten most abundant clones make up about 4.2% of the sample.

The CDR3 measures 14 amino acids from cysteine to phenylalanine. Left in the record is the CDR3 DNA by itself, 42 bases read in frame from the first base. The CDR1 and CDR2 encoded by the germline V gene are SGHDN and FVKESK. The germline ends are 6 bases apart after V is trimmed by 0 bases and J by 4 bases. This entry belongs to a study of blood T cell repertoires in COVID-19 (TCRdb year 2020). Looking at the study overall: Samples from collaborators originated in the United States, Italy and Spain and spanned both the acute and convalescent phases of COVID-19. Samples were obtained from the ongoing ImmuneRACE study (first 160 participants) and from 1,254 subjects provided by 6 global collaborators. Sample metadata almost always included a de-identified subject ID, COVID-19 status, age in years and sex. The material from the prospective study consisted of cDNA or gDNA derived from T cells, B-cell-depleted T cells, or PBMCs. The repertoires were released in a freely available public database meant as a resource for research on the immune response to SARS-CoV-2. Subjects who had been exposed to COVID-19, were actively infected with it, or had recovered from it provided the deeply sampled blood TCRbeta repertoires that made up the dataset. Where HLA class I and class II types were available, the types were taken from metadata supplied by the sample provider, not from assay-based typing.

Whole blood was collected in K2EDTA tubes by collaborating institutions according to the institutions' own protocols. For TCRbeta analysis, collaborator samples were shipped as frozen whole blood, as isolated PBMCs, or as DNA extracted from either sample type. The research as a whole found: The amount of clinical and demographic metadata varied by source and participant and was provided uncurated.

This sequence originates from a man between 70 and 80 years old with acute or convalescent COVID-19. The chain employs TRBV14 and TRBJ2-2; the D gene lacks a confident call. The sequenced material came from peripheral blood. The nucleotides are TGTGCCAGCAGCCAAGATGTTATCACCGGGGAGCTGTTTTTT. Its product reads: CASSQDVITGELFF.